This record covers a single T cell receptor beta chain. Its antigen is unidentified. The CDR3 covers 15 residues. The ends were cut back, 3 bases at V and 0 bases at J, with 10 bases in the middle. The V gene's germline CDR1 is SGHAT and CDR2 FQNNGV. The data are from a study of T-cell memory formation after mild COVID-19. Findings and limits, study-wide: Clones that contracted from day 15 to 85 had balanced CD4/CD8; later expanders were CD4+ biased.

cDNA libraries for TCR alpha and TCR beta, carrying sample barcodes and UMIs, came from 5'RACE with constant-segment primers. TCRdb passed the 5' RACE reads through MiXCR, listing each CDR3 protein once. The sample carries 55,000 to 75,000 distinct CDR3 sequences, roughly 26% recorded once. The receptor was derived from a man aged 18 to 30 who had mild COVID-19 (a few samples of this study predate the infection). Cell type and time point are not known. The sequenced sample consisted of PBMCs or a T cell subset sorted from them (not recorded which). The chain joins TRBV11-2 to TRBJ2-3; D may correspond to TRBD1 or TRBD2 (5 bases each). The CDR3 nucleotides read TGTGCCAGCAGCTTTTCCGGGGCTAGCACAGATACGCAGTATTTT. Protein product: CASSFSGASTDTQYF.